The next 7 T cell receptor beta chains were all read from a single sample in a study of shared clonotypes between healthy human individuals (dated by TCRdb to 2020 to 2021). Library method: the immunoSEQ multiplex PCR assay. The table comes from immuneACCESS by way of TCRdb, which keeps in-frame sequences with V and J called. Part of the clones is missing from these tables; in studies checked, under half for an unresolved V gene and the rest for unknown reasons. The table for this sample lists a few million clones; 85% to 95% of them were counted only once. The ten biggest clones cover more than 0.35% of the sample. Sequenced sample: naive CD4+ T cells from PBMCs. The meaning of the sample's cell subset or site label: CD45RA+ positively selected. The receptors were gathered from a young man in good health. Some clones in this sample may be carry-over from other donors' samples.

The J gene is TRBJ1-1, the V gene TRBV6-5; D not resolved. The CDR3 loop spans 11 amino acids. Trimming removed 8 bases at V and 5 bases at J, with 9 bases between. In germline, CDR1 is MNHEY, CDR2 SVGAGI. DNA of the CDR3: TGTGCCAGCGGGGTCGGGACTGAAGCTTTCTTT. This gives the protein CASGVGTEAFF.

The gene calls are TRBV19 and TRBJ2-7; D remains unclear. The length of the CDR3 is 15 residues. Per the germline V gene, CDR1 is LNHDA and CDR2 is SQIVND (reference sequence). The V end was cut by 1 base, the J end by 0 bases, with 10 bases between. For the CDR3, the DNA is TGTGCCAGTAGTATAGTACGGAGCTCCTCCTACGAGCAGTACTTC. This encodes CASSIVRSSSYEQYF.

This CDR3 reads CASSLFGGVAKNIQYF. In nucleotides, the CDR3 is TGTGCCAGCAGTTTATTTGGGGGGGTGGCCAAAAACATTCAGTACTTC. The J gene is TRBJ2-4, the V gene TRBV28, with TRBD2 matching over 7 bases. This CDR3 spans 16 amino acids. Losses at the gene ends were 1 base for V and 1 base for J; bases not matched to a gene: 4. Germline assignment: CDR1 MDHEN and CDR2 SYDVKM.

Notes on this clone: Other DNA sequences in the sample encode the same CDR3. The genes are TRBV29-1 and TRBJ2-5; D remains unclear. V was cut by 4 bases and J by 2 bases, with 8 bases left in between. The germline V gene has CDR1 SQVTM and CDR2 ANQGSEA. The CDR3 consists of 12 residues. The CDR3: CSVVGSQETQYF. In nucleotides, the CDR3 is TGCAGCGTTGTGGGCAGTCAAGAGACCCAGTACTTC.

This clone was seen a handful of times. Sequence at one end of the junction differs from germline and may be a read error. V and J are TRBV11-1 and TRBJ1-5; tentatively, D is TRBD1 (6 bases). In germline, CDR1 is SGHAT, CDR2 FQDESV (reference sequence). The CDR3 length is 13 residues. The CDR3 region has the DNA TGCCGAAAACAGGGTTATAGCAATCAGCCCCAGCATTTT. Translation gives CRKQGYSNQPQHF.

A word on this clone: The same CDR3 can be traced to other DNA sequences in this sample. The CDR3 coding sequence is TGTGCCAGCAGCCCCGGGCCCCCAGGGAGCTCCTACGAGCAGTACTTC. It is translated as CASSPGPPGSSYEQYF. The V and J genes are TRBV7-9 and TRBJ2-7; TRBD1 or TRBD2 may be the D gene (5 bases each). This CDR3 contains 16 residues. Trimming shortened V by 5 bases and J by 0 bases, and 17 bases separated the two germline ends. The V gene's germline CDR1 is SEHNR and CDR2 FQNEAQ (reference sequence).

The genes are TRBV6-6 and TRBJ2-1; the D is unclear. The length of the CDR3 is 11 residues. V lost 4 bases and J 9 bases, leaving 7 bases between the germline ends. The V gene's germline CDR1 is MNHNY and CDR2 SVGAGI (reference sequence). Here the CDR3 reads CASSWDREQFF. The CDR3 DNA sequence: TGTGCCAGCAGTTGGGATCGTGAGCAGTTCTTC.